The TCR beta chain described here comes from a study of blood T cell repertoires in COVID-19. Study context: T cells, B-cell-depleted T cells, or PBMCs provided the cDNA or gDNA that served as material.

This clone was observed a single time. Libraries were prepared by immunoSEQ multiplex PCR; TCRdb keeps only in-frame clonotypes and omits some of them. The top ten clones hold approximately 30% of a sample with 60,000 or so clones, about 74% of them seen once. V dropped 3 bases and J dropped 2 bases, with 8 bases sitting between them. The CDR3 has 13 residues. CDR1 is MNHEY, CDR2 SMNVEV, per germline (reference sequence). The sample was peripheral blood. The receptor was isolated from a woman older than 75 with acute or convalescent COVID-19. The V gene is TRBV27, the J gene TRBJ2-7, with a weak D call TRBD1 (5 bases). The chain's CDR3 is CASSLGQTYEQYF. CDR3 in DNA: TGTGCCAGCAGTTTGGGGCAGACCTACGAGCAGTACTTC.